This TCR beta chain was obtained from a study of T cells in Graves' hyperthyroidism and ophthalmopathy. General study points: Prediction of ophthalmopathy progression came a median approximately 7 months pre-onset.

TCR beta CDR3 regions were amplified from RNA transcripts. An initial round of RT-PCR targeting the TCR CDR3 relied on the HTBI primer set. TCRdb reprocessed the multiplex PCR reads via MiXCR and lists one record per CDR3 protein. The sample holds about 500,000 distinct CDR3 sequences, 15% to 20% seen once. The length of the CDR3 is 16 residues. Germline lookup yields CDR1 MDHEN and CDR2 SYDVKM. With V trimmed by 4 bases and J by 5 bases, 4 bases remained unmatched. Based on clinical symptoms, serum thyroxine and TRAb, thyroid ultrasound and orbital computed tomography, diagnoses were reached. An approximately 9.8 ml volume of fresh peripheral blood provided the PBMCs. This clonotype was recorded many times. Its target is unknown.

This sequence joins TRBV28 and TRBJ2-1; 14 bases are shared with TRBD2. The TCR was taken from a woman between 25 and 40 years old with Graves' ophthalmopathy. The sequencing input was blood. The CDR3 loop is CASSSGGLAGDNEQFF. The CDR3 nucleotides read TGTGCCAGCAGTTCCGGGGGACTAGCGGGGGACAATGAGCAGTTCTTC. The variable domain in full, with the rest retrieved from reference TRBV28 and TRBJ2-1, is DVKVTQSSRYLVKRTGEKVFLECVQDMDHENMFWYRQDPGLGLRLIYFSYDVKMKEKGDIPEGYSVSREKKERFSLILESASTNQTSMYLCASSSGGLAGDNEQFFGPGTRLTVL.